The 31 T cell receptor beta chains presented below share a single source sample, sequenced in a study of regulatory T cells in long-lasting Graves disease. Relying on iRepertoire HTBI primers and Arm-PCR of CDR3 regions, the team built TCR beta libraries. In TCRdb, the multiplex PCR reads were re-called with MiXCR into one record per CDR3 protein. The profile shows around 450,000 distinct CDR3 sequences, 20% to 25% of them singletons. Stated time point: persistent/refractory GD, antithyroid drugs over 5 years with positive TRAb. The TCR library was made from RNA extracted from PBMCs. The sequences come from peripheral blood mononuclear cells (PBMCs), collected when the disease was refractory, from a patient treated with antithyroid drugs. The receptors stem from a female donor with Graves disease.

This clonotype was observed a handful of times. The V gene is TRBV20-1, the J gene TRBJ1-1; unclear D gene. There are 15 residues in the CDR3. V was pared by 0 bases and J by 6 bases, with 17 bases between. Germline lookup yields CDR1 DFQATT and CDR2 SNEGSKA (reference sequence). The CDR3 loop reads CSARDGRVSGAEAFF. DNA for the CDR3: TGCAGTGCTAGAGATGGAAGGGTCTCCGGCGCTGAAGCTTTCTTT.

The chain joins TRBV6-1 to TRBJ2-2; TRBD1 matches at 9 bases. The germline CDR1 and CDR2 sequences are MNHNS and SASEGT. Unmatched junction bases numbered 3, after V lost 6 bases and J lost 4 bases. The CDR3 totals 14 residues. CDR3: CASRDRGTTGELFF. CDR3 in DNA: TGTGCCAGCAGGGACAGGGGAACCACCGGGGAGCTGTTTTTT.

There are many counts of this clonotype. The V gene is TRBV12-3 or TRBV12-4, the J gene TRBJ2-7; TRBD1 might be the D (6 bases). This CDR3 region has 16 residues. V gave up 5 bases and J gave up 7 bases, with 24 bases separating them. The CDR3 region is CASSPQMTGPSKEQYF. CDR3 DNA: TGTGCCAGCAGTCCTCAAATGACAGGCCCCTCTAAGGAGCAGTACTTC.

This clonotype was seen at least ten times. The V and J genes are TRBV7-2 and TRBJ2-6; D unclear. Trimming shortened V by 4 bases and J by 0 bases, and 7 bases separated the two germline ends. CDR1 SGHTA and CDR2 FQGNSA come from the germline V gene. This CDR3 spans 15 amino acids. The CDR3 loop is CASSSWSSGANVLTF. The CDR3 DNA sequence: TGTGCCAGCAGCTCATGGAGCTCTGGGGCCAACGTCCTGACTTTC.

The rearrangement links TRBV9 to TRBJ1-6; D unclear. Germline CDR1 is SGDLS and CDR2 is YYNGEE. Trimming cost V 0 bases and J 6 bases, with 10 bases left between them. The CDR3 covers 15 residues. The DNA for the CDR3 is TGTGCCAGCAGCGTAGGAAAGGCTGCTAATTCACCCCTCCACTTT. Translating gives CASSVGKAANSPLHF.

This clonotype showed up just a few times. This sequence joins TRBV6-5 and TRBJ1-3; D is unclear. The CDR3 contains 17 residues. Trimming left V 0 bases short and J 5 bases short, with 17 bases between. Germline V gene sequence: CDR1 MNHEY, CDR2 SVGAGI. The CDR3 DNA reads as TGTGCCAGCAGTTACTCTCGGGCCCGAACCCCCCGAAACACCATATATTTT. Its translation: CASSYSRARTPRNTIYF.

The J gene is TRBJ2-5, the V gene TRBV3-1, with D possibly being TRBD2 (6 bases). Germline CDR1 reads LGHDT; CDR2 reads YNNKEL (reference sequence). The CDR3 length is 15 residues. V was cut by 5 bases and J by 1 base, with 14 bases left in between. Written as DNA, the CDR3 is TGTGCCAGCAGCTTATTTCCGGGACTCCAAGAGACCCAGTACTTC. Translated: CASSLFPGLQETQYF.

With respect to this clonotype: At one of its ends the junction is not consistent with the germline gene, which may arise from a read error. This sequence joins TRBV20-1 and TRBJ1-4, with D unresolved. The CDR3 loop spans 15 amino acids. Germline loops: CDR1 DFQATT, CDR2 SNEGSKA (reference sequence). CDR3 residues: CSAREALLQDEELFF. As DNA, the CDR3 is TGCAGTGCTAGAGAGGCTTTACTTCAAGATGAAGAACTGTTTTTT.

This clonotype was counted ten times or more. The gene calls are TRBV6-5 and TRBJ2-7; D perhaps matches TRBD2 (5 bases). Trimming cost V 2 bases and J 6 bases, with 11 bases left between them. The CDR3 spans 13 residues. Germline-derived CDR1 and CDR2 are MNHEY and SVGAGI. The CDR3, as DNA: TGTGCCAGCAGTTACACCCCTAGCAGCGAGCAGTACTTC. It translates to CASSYTPSSEQYF.

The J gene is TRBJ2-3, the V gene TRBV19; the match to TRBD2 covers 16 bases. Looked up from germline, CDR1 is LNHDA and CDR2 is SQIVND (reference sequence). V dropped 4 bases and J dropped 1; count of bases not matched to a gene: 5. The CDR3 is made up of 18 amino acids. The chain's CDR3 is CASSKGLAGGPGTDTQYF. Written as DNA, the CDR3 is TGTGCCAGTAGTAAGGGACTAGCGGGAGGGCCGGGCACAGATACGCAGTATTTT.

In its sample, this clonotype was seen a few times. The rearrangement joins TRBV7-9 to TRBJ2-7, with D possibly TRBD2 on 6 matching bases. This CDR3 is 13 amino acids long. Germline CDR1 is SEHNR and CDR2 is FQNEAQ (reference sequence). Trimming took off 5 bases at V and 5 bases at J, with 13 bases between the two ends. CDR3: CASSRRDSDEQYF. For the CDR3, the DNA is TGTGCCAGCAGCCGCCGGGACTCGGACGAGCAGTACTTC.

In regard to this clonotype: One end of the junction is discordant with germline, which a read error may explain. The CDR3 spells CASSQSPYGQYF. The CDR3 DNA follows: TGTGCCAGCAGCCAATCCCCCTACGGGCAGTACTTC. The rearrangement joins TRBV14 to TRBJ2-7, with D unclear. The CDR3 has 12 residues. The germline CDR1 and CDR2 sequences are SGHDN and FVKESK.

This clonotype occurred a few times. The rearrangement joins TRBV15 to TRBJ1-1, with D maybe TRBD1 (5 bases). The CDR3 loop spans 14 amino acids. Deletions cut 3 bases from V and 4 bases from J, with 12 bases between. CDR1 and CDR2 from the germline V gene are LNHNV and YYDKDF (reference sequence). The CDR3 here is CATSSATGLTEAFF. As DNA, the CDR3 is TGTGCCACCAGCAGCGCCACAGGACTCACTGAAGCTTTCTTT.

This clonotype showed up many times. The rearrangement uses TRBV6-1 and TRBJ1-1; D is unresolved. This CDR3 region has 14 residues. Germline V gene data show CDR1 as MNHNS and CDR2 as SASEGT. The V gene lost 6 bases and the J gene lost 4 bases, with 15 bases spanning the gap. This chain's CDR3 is CASRPTPGSTEAFF. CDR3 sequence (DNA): TGTGCCAGCAGACCGACGCCGGGGAGCACTGAAGCTTTCTTT.

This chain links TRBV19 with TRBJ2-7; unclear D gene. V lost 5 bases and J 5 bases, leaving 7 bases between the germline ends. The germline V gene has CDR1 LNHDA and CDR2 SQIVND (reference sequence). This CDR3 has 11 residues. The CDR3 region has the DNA TGTGCCAGTAGTCAGAGCCACGAGCAGTACTTC. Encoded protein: CASSQSHEQYF.

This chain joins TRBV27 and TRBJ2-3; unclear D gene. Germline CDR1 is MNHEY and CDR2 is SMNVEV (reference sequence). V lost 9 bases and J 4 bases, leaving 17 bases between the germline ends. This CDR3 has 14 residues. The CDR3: CASSSFDGPDTQYF. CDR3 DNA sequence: TGTGCCAGTAGCTCCTTCGATGGACCAGATACGCAGTATTTT.

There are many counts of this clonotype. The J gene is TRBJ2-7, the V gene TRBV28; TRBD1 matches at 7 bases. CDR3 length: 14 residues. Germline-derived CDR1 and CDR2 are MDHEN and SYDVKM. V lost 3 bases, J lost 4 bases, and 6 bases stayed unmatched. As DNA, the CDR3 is TGTGCCAGCAGTTTCACAGGGGATGGGTACGAGCAGTACTTC. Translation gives CASSFTGDGYEQYF.

CDR3 loop: CASSRGAGGNIQYF. In nucleotides, the CDR3 is TGTGCCAGCAGCCGTGGTGCAGGGGGGAACATTCAGTACTTC. The chain couples TRBV6-2 or TRBV6-3 to TRBJ2-4; D possibly corresponds to TRBD1 (7 bases). Trimming removed 6 bases at V and 7 bases at J, with 16 bases between. This CDR3 comprises 14 residues. The V gene's germline CDR1 is MNHEY and CDR2 SVGEGT.

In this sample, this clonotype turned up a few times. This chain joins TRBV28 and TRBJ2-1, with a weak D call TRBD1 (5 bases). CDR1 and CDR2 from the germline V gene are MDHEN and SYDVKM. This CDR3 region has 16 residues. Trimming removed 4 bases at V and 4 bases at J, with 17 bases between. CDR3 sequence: CASSSYKGSGYNEQFF. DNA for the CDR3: TGTGCCAGCAGTTCGTATAAGGGCTCAGGGTACAATGAGCAGTTCTTC.

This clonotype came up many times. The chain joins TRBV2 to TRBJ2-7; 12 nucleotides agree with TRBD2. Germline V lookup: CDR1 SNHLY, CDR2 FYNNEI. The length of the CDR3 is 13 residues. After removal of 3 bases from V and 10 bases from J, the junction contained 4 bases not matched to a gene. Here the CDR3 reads CASSDGLAGSQYF. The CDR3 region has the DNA TGTGCCAGCAGTGATGGACTAGCGGGGTCCCAGTACTTC.

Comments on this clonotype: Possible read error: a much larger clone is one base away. Here the CDR3 reads CANTVSGQNYGYTF. CDR3 coding DNA: TGTGCCAACACCGTTTCGGGACAAAACTATGGCTACACCTTC. The chain combines TRBV5-4 with TRBJ1-2; D is possibly TRBD1 (6 bases). The germline V gene encodes CDR1 SGHNT and CDR2 YYREEE (reference sequence). The germline V and J ends were trimmed by 9 bases and 2 bases, with 17 bases remaining between them. CDR3 length equals 14 residues. The full variable domain, with the rest looked up from reference TRBV5-4 and TRBJ1-2, is ETGVTQSPTHLIKTRGQQVTLRCSSQSGHNTVSWYQQALGQGPQFIFQYYREEENGRGNFPPRFSGLQFPNYSSELNVNALELDDSALYLCANTVSGQNYGYTFGSGTRLTVV.

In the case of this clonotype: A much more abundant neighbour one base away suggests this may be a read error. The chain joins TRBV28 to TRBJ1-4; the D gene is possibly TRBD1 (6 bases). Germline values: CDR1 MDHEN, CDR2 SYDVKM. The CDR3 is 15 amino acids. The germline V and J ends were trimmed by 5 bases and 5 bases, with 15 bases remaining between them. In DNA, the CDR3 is TGTGCCAGCAGTACTGACAGGATAGGAAATGAAAAACTGTTTTTT. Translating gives CASSTDRIGNEKLFF.

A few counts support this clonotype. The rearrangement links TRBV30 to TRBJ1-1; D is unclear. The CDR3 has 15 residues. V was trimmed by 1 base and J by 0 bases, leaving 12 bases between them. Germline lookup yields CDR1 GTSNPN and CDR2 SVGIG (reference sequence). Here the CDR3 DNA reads TGTGCCTGGAGTGAAGGACTGGGAATGAACACTGAAGCTTTCTTT. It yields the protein CAWSEGLGMNTEAFF. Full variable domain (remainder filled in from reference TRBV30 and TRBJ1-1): SQTIHQWPATLVQPVGSPLSLECTVEGTSNPNLYWYRQAAGRGLQLLFYSVGIGQISSEVPQNLSASRPQDRQFILSSKKLLLSDSGFYLCAWSEGLGMNTEAFFGQGTRLTVV.

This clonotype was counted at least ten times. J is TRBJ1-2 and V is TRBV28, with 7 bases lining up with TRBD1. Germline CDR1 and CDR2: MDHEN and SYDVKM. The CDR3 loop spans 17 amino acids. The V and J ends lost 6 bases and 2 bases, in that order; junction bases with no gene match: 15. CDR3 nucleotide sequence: TGTGCCAGCAGCTACACGATACCTAGGGACAGCAACTATGGCTACACCTTC. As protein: CASSYTIPRDSNYGYTF.

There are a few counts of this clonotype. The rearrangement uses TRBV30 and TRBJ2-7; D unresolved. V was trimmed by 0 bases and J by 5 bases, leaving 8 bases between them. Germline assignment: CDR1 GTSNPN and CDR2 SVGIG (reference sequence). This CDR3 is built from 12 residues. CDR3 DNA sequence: TGTGCCTGGAGTGTAGTGGTGCACGAGCAGTACTTC. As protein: CAWSVVVHEQYF.

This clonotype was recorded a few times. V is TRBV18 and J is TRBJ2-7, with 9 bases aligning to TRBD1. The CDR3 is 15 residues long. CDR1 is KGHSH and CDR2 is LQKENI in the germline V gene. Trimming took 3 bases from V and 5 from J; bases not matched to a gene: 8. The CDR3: CASSPTPDRGNEQYF. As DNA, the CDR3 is TGTGCCAGCTCACCTACCCCGGACAGGGGCAACGAGCAGTACTTC.

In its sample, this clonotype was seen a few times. In DNA form, the CDR3 reads TGTGCCAGCAGTGACTCTGGCTCCTCTGGAAACACCATATATTTT. Protein product: CASSDSGSSGNTIYF. This rearrangement joins TRBV28 to TRBJ1-3, with D unclear. Germline CDR1 is MDHEN and CDR2 is SYDVKM. Deletions cut 5 bases from V and 0 bases from J, with 11 bases between. The CDR3 is made up of 15 amino acids.

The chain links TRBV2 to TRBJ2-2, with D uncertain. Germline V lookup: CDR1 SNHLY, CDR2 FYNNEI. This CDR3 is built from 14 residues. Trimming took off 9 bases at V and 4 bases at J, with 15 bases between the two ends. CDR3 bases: TGTGCCAGTGGAAGCGATTGGGGCACCGGGGAGCTGTTTTTT. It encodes CASGSDWGTGELFF.

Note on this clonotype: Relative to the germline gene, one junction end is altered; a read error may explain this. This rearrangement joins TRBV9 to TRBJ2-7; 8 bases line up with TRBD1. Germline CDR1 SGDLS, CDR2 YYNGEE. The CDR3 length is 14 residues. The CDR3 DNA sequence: TGTGTCAGCAGCGTAGGTCGACAGGGGTACGAGCAGTACTTC. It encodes CVSSVGRQGYEQYF.

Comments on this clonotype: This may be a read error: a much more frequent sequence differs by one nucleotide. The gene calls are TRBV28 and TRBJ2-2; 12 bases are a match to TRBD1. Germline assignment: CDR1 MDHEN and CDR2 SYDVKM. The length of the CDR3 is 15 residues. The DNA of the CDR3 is TGTGCCAGCAGTACGGGACAGGGGGCTGCCGGGGAGCTGTCTTTT. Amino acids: CASSTGQGAAGELSF.

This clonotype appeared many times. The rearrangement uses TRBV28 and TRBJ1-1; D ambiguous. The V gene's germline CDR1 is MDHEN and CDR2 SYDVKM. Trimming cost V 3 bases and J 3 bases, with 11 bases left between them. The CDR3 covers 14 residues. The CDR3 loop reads CASSLGRRDTEAFF. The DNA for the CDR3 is TGTGCCAGCAGTTTGGGGAGAAGAGACACTGAAGCTTTCTTT.